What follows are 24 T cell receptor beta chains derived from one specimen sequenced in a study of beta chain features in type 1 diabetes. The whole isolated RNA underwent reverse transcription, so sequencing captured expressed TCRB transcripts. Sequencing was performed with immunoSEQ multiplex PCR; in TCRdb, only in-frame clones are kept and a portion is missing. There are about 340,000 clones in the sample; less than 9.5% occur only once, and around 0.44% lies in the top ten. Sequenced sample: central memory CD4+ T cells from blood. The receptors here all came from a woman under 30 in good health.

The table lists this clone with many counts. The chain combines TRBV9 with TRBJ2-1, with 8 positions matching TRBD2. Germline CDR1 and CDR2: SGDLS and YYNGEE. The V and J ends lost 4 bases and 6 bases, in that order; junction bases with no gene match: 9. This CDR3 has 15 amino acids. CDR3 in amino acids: CASSRSGSASNEQFF. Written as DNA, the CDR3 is TGTGCCAGCAGCCGCAGCGGGAGTGCTTCCAATGAGCAGTTCTTC.

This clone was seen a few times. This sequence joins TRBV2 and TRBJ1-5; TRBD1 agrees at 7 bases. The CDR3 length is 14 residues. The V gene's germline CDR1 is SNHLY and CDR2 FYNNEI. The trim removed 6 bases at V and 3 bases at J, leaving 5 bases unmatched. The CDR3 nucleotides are TGTGCCAGCAGAAGGGACAGCCTCAATCAGCCCCAGCATTTT. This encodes CASRRDSLNQPQHF.

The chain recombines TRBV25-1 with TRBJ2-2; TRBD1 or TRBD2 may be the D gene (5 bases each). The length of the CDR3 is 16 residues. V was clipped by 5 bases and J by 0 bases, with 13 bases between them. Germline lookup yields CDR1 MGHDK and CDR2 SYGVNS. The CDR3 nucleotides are TGTGCCAGCAGTTCGGGGCGAGGGACGAACACCGGGGAGCTGTTTTTT. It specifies CASSSGRGTNTGELFF.

The CDR3: CASSLAGGLSYEQYF. CDR3 sequence (DNA): TGTGCCAGCAGCTTAGCTGGAGGACTCAGCTACGAGCAGTACTTC. V and J are TRBV7-8 and TRBJ2-7; maybe TRBD2 (5 bases). V gave up 0 bases and J gave up 3 bases, with 12 bases separating them. The CDR3 runs 15 residues. Per the germline V gene, CDR1 is SGHVS and CDR2 is FQNEAQ. The variable domain in full, completed from reference TRBV7-8 and TRBJ2-7, reads GAGVSQSPRYKVAKRGQDVALRCDPISGHVSLFWYQQALGQGPEFLTYFQNEAQLDKSGLPSDRFFAERPEGSVSTLKIQRTQQEDSAVYLCASSLAGGLSYEQYFGPGTRLTVT.

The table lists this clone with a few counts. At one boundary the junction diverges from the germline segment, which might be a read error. The CDR3 coding sequence is TGTGCCAGCAGTTTAGGGGGCGCCCCCAATCAGCCCCAGCATTTT. This encodes CASSLGGAPNQPQHF. The V and J genes are TRBV11-2 and TRBJ1-5; 7 nucleotides agree with TRBD1. The CDR3 is 15 amino acids. CDR1 and CDR2 (germline): SGHAT, FQNNGV. The variable domain in full, completed from reference TRBV11-2 and TRBJ1-5, reads EAGVAQSPRYKIIEKRQSVAFWCNPISGHATLYWYQQILGQGPKLLIQFQNNGVVDDSQLPKDRFSAERLKGVDSTLKIQPAKLEDSAVYLCASSLGGAPNQPQHFGDGTRLSIL.

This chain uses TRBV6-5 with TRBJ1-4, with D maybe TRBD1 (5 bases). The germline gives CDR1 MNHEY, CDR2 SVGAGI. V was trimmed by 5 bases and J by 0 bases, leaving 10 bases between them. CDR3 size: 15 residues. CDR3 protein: CASSTRQSTNEKLFF. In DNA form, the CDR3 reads TGTGCCAGCAGTACTCGACAGTCAACTAATGAAAAACTGTTTTTT.

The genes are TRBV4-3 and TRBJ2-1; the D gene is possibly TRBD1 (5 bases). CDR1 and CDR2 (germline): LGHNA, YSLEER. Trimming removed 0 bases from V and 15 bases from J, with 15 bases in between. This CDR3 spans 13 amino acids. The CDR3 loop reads CASSQEIGVLAFF. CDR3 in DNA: TGCGCCAGCAGCCAAGAAATAGGGGTGTTGGCGTTCTTC.

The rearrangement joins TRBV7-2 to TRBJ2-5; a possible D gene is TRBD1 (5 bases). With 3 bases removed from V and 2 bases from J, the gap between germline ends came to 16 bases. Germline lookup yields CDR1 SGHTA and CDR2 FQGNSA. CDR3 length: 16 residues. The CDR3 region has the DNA TGTGCCAGCAGCTTTTTTCCGCCAGGGTCACAAGAGACCCAGTACTTC. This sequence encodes CASSFFPPGSQETQYF.

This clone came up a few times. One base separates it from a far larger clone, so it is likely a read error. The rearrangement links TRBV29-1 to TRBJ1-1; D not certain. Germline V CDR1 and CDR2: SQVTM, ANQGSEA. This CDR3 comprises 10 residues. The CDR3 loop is CRVTNTEAFF. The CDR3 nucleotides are TGCAGAGTTACGAACACTGAAGCTTTCTTT.

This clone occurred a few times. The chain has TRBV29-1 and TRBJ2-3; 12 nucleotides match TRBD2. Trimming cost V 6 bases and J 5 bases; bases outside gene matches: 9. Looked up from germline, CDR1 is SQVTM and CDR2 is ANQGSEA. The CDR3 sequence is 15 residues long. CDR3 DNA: TGCAGCGTCTCCGGACTAGCGGGGTTTATAGATACGCAGTATTTT. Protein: CSVSGLAGFIDTQYF.

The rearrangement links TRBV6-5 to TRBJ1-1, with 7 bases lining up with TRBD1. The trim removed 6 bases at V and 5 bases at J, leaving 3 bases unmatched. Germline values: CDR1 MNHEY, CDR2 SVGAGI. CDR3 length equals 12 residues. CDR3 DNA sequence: TGTGCCAGCAGGAGACAGGGAACTGAAGCTTTCTTT. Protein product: CASRRQGTEAFF.

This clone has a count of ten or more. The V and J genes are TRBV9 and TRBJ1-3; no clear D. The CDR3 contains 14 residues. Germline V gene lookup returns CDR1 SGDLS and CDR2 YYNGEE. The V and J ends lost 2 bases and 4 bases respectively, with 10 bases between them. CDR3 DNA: TGTGCCAGCAGCGTTACTCTGTGGGGAAACACCATATATTTT. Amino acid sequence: CASSVTLWGNTIYF.

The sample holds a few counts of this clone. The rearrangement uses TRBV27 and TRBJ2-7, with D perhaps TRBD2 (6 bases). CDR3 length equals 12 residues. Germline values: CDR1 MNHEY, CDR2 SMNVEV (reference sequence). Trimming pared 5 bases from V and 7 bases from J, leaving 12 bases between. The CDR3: CASSLHRGEQYF. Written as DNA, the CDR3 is TGTGCCAGCAGTCTCCACCGGGGGGAGCAGTACTTC.

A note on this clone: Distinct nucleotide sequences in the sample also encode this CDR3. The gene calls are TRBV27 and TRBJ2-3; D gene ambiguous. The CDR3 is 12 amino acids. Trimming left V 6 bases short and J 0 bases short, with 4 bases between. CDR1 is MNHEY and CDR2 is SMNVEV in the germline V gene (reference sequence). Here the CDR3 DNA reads TGTGCCAGCAGAACCAGCACAGATACGCAGTATTTT. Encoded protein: CASRTSTDTQYF.

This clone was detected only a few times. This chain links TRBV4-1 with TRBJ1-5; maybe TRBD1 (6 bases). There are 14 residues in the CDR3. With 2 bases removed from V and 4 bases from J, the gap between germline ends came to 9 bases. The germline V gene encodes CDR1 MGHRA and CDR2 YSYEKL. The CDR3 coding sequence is TGCGCCAGCAGCCAATTAAGGGGGAATCAGCCCCAGCATTTT. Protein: CASSQLRGNQPQHF.

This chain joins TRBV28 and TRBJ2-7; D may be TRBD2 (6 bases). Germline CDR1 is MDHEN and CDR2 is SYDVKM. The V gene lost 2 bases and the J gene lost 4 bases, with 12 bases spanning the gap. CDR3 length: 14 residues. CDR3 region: CASSLGGYIYEQYF. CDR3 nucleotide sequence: TGTGCCAGCAGTTTAGGAGGGTACATATACGAGCAGTACTTC.

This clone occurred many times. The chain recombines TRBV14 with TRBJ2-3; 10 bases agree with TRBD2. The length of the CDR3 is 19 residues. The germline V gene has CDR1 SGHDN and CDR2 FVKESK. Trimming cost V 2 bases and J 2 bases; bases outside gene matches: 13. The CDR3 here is CASSQRAGGLGPYTDTQYF. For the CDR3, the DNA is TGTGCCAGCAGCCAAAGAGCGGGAGGGCTGGGGCCCTACACAGATACGCAGTATTTT.

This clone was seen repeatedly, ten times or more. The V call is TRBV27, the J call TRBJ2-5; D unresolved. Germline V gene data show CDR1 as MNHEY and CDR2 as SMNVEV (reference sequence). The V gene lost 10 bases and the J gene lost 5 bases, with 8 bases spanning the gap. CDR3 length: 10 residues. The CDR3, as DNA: TGTGCCACTGGGCGGGAGACCCAGTACTTC. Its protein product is CATGRETQYF.

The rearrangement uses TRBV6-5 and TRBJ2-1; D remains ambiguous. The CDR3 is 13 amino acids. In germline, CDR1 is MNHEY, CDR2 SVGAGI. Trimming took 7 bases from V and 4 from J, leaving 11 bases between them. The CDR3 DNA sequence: TGTGCCAGCACCTCGCGCCTTTACAATGAGCAGTTCTTC. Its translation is CASTSRLYNEQFF.

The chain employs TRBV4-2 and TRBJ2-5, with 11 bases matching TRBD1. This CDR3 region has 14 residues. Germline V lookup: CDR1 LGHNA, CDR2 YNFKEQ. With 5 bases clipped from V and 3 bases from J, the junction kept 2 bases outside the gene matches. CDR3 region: CASSGTGGKETQYF. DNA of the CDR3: TGTGCCAGCAGCGGGACAGGGGGTAAAGAGACCCAGTACTTC.

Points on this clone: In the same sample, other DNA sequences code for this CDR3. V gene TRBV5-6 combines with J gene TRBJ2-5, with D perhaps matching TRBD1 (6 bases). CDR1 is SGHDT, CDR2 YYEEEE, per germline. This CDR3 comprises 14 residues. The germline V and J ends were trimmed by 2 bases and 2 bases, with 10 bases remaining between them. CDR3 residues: CASSFRQGQETQYF. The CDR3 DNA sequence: TGTGCCAGCAGCTTCCGTCAGGGGCAAGAGACCCAGTACTTC.

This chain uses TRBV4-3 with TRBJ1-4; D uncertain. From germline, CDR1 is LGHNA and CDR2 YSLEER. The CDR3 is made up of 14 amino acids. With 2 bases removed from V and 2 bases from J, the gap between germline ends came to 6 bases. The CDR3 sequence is CASSQQDTNEKLFF. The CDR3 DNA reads TGCGCCAGCAGCCAACAGGATACTAATGAAAAACTGTTTTTT.

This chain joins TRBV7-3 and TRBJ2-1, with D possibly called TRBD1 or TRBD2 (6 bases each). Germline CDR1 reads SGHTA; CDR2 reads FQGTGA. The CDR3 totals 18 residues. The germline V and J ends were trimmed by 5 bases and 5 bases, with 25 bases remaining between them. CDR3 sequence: CASSPRGRLRGPNNEQFF. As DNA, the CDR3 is TGTGCCAGCAGCCCCCGGGGGCGGCTGAGGGGCCCTAACAATGAGCAGTTCTTC.

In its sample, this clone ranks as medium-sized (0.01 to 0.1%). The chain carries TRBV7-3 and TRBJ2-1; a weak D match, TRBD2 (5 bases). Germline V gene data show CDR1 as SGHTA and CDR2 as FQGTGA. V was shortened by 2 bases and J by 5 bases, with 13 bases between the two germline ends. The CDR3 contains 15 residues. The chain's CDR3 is CASSLGGRSNNEQFF. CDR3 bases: TGTGCCAGCAGCTTAGGCGGGCGATCCAACAATGAGCAGTTCTTC.